The 18 T cell receptor beta chains reported below all come from one sample, sequenced in a study of blood T cell repertoires in COVID-19. Repertoires were generated with immunoSEQ multiplex PCR, while TCRdb's copy carries only in-frame clones and drops some. The sample yields about 24,000 clones, around nine tenths seen once. Source material: peripheral blood. All receptors derive from a man between 65 and 85 years old with COVID-19, enrolled during active disease.

The J gene is TRBJ2-1, the V gene TRBV7-9; 11 positions agree with TRBD1. V dropped 1 base and J dropped 6; count of bases not matched to a gene: 2. CDR1 SEHNR and CDR2 FQNEAQ come from the germline V gene (reference sequence). The CDR3 is made up of 15 amino acids. CDR3 region: CASSLGDRGINEQFF. The CDR3 nucleotides read TGTGCCAGCAGCTTAGGGGACAGGGGGATCAATGAGCAGTTCTTC.

The rearrangement uses TRBV7-6 and TRBJ2-2; possibly TRBD1 for D (7 bases). The CDR3 length is 16 residues. The germline V and J ends were trimmed by 2 bases and 4 bases, with 14 bases remaining between them. Germline V lookup: CDR1 SGHVS, CDR2 FNYEAQ. The CDR3 region has the DNA TGTGCCAGCAGCTTATCGGGCAGGGGGGTCACCGGGGAGCTGTTTTTT. Translation: CASSLSGRGVTGELFF.

The genes are TRBV19 and TRBJ2-1; maybe TRBD2 (5 bases). V was pared by 5 bases and J by 0 bases, with 11 bases between. The CDR3 has 15 amino acids. Germline CDR1 reads LNHDA; CDR2 reads SQIVND (reference sequence). The CDR3 nucleotides are TGTGCCAGTAGTGCCCTAGCCAGCTCCTACAATGAGCAGTTCTTC. This translates into CASSALASSYNEQFF.

The chain is built from TRBV12-3 or TRBV12-4 and TRBJ2-2, with no clear D. V was pared by 4 bases and J by 5 bases, with 5 bases between. This CDR3 is built from 12 residues. CDR3 DNA sequence: TGTGCCAGCAGTTACGGGACCGGGGAGCTGTTTTTT. Protein product: CASSYGTGELFF.

The chain employs TRBV5-1 and TRBJ2-3; D is unresolved. Deletions cut 0 bases from V and 0 bases from J, with 11 bases between. This CDR3 region has 16 residues. Germline V lookup: CDR1 SGHRS, CDR2 YFSETQ. CDR3 region: CASSLVFRSSTDTQYF. CDR3 bases: TGCGCCAGCAGCTTGGTGTTCCGGTCTAGCACAGATACGCAGTATTTT.

The chain employs TRBV29-1 and TRBJ2-7; D not resolved. V was pared by 7 bases and J by 2 bases, with 12 bases between. The CDR3 extends over 12 amino acids. Per the germline V gene, CDR1 is SQVTM and CDR2 is ANQGSEA. This chain's CDR3 is CSAEMGPYEQYF. The CDR3 DNA sequence: TGCAGCGCGGAAATGGGCCCCTACGAGCAGTACTTC.

CDR3 protein: CASTGTSGSPRDNEQFF. The DNA for the CDR3 is TGCGCCAGCACCGGGACTAGCGGGAGCCCCAGGGACAATGAGCAGTTCTTC. This rearrangement joins TRBV5-1 to TRBJ2-1; 14 positions agree with TRBD2. This CDR3 is built from 17 residues. Germline CDR1 is SGHRS and CDR2 is YFSETQ. Trimming removed 6 bases from V and 5 bases from J; junction bases left unmatched: 10.

The chain employs TRBV9 and TRBJ2-1; 7 nucleotides match TRBD1. The germline V gene has CDR1 SGDLS and CDR2 YYNGEE. This CDR3 spans 15 amino acids. V dropped 4 bases and J dropped 2; count of bases not matched to a gene: 6. The CDR3 DNA sequence: TGTGCCAGCAGCCCTCGGGACAGAACCTACAATGAGCAGTTCTTC. Protein: CASSPRDRTYNEQFF.

The rearrangement uses TRBV7-2 and TRBJ2-3, with 8 bases that match TRBD2. CDR1 SGHTA and CDR2 FQGNSA come from the germline V gene. Trimming at V came to 3 bases and at J to 5 bases, leaving 1 base not matched to a gene. This CDR3 is built from 13 residues. In DNA, the CDR3 is TGTGCCAGCAGCTTCGGGGGGGGAGATACGCAGTATTTT. Translation gives CASSFGGGDTQYF.

The chain employs TRBV7-2 and TRBJ1-3; D is ambiguous. This CDR3 comprises 14 residues. Trimming left V 2 bases short and J 4 bases short, with 9 bases between. Germline loops: CDR1 SGHTA, CDR2 FQGNSA. As DNA, the CDR3 is TGTGCCAGCAGCTTAAAGGCGGAAGGAAACACCATATATTTT. Translated: CASSLKAEGNTIYF. Supplemented by reference TRBV7-2 and TRBJ1-3, the full variable domain reads GAGVSQSPSNKVTEKGKDVELRCDPISGHTALYWYRQSLGQGLEFLIYFQGNSAPDKSGLPSDRFSAERTGGSVSTLTIQRTQQEDSAVYLCASSLKAEGNTIYFGEGSWLTVV.

The chain couples TRBV5-4 to TRBJ2-2; TRBD2 aligns across 7 bases. The V gene's germline CDR1 is SGHNT and CDR2 YYREEE (reference sequence). The trim removed 1 base at V and 6 bases at J, leaving 9 bases unmatched. This CDR3 contains 16 residues. In nucleotides, the CDR3 is TGTGCCAGCAGCTTGACGGCGGGAGCTTCATCCGGGGAGCTGTTTTTT. It encodes CASSLTAGASSGELFF.

J is TRBJ2-2 and V is TRBV6-4; 10 nucleotides match TRBD1. Trimming removed 5 bases from V and 3 bases from J; junction bases left unmatched: 3. CDR1 is MRHNA and CDR2 is SNTAGT in the germline V gene. The CDR3 runs to 15 residues. This CDR3 reads CASSRQGADTGELFF. CDR3 nucleotide sequence: TGTGCCAGCAGTCGACAGGGGGCGGACACCGGGGAGCTGTTTTTT.

The chain joins TRBV21-1 to TRBJ2-1; the DNA was not compared with TRBD2, the D call given in the table. TRBV21-1 is listed as a pseudogene. This CDR3 is 13 amino acids long. CDR3 sequence reads: CASRGKTYNEQFF. The CDR3 DNA reads as TGTGCCAGCCGGGGAAAAACCTACAATGAGCAGTTCTTC.

This rearrangement joins TRBV13 to TRBJ2-7; maybe TRBD2 (5 bases). The CDR3 contains 14 residues. V shed 5 bases and J shed 0 bases, with 11 bases lying between them. Germline V CDR1 and CDR2: PRHDT, FYEKMQ (reference sequence). The CDR3 sequence is CASSPPGDSYEQYF. In nucleotides, the CDR3 is TGTGCCAGCAGCCCTCCCGGGGACTCCTACGAGCAGTACTTC.

This chain uses TRBV7-9 with TRBJ2-1; 12 positions agree with TRBD2. The CDR3 is 17 residues long. Germline assignment: CDR1 SEHNR and CDR2 FQNEAQ (reference sequence). V gave up 3 bases and J gave up 7 bases; unmatched junction bases: 10. CDR3 residues: CASSFIRTSGRRNEQFF. CDR3 nucleotide sequence: TGTGCCAGCAGCTTTATCCGTACTAGCGGGAGGCGTAATGAGCAGTTCTTC.

V gene TRBV30 combines with J gene TRBJ2-5; D remains ambiguous. The CDR3 is made up of 12 amino acids. The germline V gene encodes CDR1 GTSNPN and CDR2 SVGIG (reference sequence). Trimming removed 3 bases at V and 5 bases at J, with 10 bases between. The CDR3 DNA is TGTGCCTGGAGCCCCCACGGGGAGACCCAGTACTTC. Protein: CAWSPHGETQYF.

The rearrangement links TRBV21-1 to TRBJ1-2. TRBV21-1 is a known pseudogene. The CDR3 loop spans 13 amino acids. The CDR3 nucleotides are TGTGCCAGCAGCAAAGAGGAGGTAGGCGGCTACACCTTC. It yields the protein CASSKEEVGGYTF.

The chain couples TRBV6-2 or TRBV6-3 to TRBJ2-1; D gene uncertain. Germline loops: CDR1 MNHEY, CDR2 SVGEGT. The CDR3 loop spans 15 amino acids. V dropped 6 bases and J dropped 8 bases, with 20 bases sitting between them. The CDR3 coding sequence is TGTGCCAGCAGCCACGCTAGTTTTCCGTACCATGAGCAGTTCTTC. Its protein is CASSHASFPYHEQFF.